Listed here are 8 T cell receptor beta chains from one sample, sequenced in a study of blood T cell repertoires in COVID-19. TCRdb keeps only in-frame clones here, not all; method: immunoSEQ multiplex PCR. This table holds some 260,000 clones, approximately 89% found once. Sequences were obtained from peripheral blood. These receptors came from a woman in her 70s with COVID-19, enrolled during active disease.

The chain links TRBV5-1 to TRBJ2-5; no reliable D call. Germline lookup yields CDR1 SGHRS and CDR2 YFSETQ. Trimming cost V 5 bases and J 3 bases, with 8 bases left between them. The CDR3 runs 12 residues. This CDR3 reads CASRSTKETQYF. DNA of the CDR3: TGCGCCAGCAGGAGTACCAAAGAGACCCAGTACTTC.

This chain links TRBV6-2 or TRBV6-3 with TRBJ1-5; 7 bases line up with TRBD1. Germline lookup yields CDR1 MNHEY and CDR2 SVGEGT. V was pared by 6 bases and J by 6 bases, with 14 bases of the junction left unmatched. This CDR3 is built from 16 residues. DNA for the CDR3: TGTGCCAGCAGCCCACTTTACAGGGGACGGAGTCAGCCCCAGCATTTT. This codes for CASSPLYRGRSQPQHF.

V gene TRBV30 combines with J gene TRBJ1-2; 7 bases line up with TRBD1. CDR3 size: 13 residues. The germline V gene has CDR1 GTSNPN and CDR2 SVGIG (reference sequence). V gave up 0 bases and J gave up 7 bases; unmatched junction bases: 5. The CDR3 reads CAWSVRGGSGYTF. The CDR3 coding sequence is TGTGCCTGGAGTGTACGAGGGGGCAGTGGCTACACCTTC.

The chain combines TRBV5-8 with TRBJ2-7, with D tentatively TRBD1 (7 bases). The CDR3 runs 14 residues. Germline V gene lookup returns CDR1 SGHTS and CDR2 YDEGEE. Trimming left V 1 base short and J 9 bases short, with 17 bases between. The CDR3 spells CASSLYGGQFRQYF. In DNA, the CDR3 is TGTGCCAGCAGCTTGTACGGGGGACAGTTTCGGCAGTACTTC.

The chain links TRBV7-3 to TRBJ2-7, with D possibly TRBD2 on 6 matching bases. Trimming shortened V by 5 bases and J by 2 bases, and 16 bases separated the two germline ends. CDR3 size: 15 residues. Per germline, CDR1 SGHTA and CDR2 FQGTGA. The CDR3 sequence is CASSPQGGGAYEQYF. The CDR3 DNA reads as TGTGCCAGCAGCCCCCAGGGAGGTGGGGCCTACGAGCAGTACTTC.

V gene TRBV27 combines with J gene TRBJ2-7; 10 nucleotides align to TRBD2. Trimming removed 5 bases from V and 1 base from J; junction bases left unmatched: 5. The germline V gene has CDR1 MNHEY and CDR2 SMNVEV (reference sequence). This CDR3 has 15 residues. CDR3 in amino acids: CASSHTSGISYEQYF. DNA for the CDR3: TGTGCCAGCAGTCATACTAGCGGGATTTCCTACGAGCAGTACTTC.

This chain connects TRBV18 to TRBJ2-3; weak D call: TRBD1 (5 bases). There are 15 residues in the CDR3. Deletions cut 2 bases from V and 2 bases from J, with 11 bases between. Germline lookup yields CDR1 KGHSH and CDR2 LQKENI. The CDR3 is CASSPGRAFTDTQYF. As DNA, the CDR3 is TGTGCCAGCTCACCAGGCAGGGCGTTCACAGATACGCAGTATTTT.

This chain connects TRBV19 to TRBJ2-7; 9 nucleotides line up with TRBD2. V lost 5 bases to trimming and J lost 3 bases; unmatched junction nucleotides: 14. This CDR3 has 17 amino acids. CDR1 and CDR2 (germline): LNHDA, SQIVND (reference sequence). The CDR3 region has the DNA TGTGCCAGTAGTCTCAGCACAGCGGGAGGCCAAAACTACGAGCAGTACTTC. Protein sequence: CASSLSTAGGQNYEQYF.